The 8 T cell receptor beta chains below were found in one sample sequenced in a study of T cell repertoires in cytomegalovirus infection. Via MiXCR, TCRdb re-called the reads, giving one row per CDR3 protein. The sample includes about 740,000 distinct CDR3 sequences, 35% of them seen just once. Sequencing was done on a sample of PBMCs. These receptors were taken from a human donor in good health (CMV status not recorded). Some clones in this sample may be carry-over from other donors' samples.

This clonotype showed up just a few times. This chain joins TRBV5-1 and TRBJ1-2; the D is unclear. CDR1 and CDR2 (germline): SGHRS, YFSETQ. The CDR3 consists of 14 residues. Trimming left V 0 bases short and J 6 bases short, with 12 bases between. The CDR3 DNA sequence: TGCGCCAGCAGCTTGGGTACTCCTTTTGATGGCTACACCTTC. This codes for CASSLGTPFDGYTF.

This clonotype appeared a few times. The CDR3 DNA sequence: TGTGCCAGCTCGCCCTCGGATCAGGTTGGCTACACCTTC. Residues: CASSPSDQVGYTF. The J gene is TRBJ1-2, the V gene TRBV12-3 or TRBV12-4; D gene unclear. The CDR3 runs to 13 residues. Trimming cost V 8 bases and J 7 bases, with 17 bases left between them.

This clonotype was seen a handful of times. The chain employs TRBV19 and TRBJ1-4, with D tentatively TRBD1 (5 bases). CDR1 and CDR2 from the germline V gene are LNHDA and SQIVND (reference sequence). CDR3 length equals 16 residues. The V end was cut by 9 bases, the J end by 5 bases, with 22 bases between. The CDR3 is CASASGPTLGNEKLFF. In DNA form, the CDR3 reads TGTGCCAGCGCCTCGGGGCCCACACTGGGGAATGAAAAACTGTTTTTT. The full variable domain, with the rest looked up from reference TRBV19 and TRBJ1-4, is DGGITQSPKYLFRKEGQNVTLSCEQNLNHDAMYWYRQDPGQGLRLIYYSQIVNDFQKGDIAEGYSVSREKKESFPLTVTSAQKNPTAFYLCASASGPTLGNEKLFFGSGTQLSVL.

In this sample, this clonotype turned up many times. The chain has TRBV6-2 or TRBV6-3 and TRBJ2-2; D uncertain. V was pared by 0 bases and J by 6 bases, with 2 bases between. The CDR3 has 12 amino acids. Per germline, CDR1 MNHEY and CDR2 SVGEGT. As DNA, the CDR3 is TGTGCCAGCAGTTACTCCCCCGGGGAGCTGTTTTTT. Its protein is CASSYSPGELFF.

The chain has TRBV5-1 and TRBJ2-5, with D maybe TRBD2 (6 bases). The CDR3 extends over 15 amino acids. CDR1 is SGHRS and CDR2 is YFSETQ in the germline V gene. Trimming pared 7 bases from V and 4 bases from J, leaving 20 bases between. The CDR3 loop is CASSSLAGNRETQYF. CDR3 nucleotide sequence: TGCGCCAGCTCCTCACTGGCGGGAAACCGAGAGACCCAGTACTTC.

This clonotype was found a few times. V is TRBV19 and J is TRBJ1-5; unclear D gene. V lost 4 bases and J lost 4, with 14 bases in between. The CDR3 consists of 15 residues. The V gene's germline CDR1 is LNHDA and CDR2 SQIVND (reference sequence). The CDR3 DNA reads TGTGCCAGTAGTAGTGGAAGGCGACCTAATCAGCCCCAGCATTTT. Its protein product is CASSSGRRPNQPQHF.

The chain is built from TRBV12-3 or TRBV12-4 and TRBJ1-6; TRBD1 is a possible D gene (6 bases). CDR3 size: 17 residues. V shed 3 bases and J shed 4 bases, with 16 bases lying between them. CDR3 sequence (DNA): TGTGCCAGCAGTTTTGGCGGGGACACGTCATATAATTCACCCCTCCACTTT. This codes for CASSFGGDTSYNSPLHF.

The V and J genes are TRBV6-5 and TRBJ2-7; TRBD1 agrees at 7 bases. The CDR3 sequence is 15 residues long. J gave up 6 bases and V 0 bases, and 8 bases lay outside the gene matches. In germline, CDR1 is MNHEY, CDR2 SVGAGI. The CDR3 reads CASSYSEGANAEQYF. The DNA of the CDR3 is TGTGCCAGCAGTTACTCAGAGGGGGCGAACGCCGAGCAGTACTTC.